The rows below give T cell receptor beta chains drawn from one sample of a study of brain metastases from non-small cell lung cancer. Data came from immunoSEQ multiplex PCR; TCRdb stores just in-frame clones and leaves some out. This table has fewer than 4,500 clones, 90% appearing once. Sequenced sample: primary lung tumor tissue. Every receptor here comes from a donor at least 40 years old with non-small cell lung cancer. The CDR3 runs from the conserved cysteine through the conserved F or W. Each record gives: V gene, clone size, D gene, J gene, CDR3 protein, CDR3 DNA. The D gene is left open where the match is weak. Clone sizes are given selectively: once, few, many, or a class where the clone is expanded.

TRBV25-1,-,-,TRBJ1-1,CASTAGTEAFF,TGTGCAAGCACGGCGGGCACTGAAGCTTTCTTT
TRBV28,-,TRBD2,TRBJ2-5,CASRGAGSGRATQYF,TGTGCCAGCCGAGGGGCTGGGTCGGGGAGGGCGACCCAGTACTTC
TRBV12-3/TRBV12-4,-,-,TRBJ2-4,CASSNVMENIQYF,TGTGCCAGCAGTAACGTCATGGAAAACATTCAGTACTTC
TRBV29-1,-,-,TRBJ2-1,CSVGFHNEQFF,TGCAGCGTTGGTTTCCACAATGAGCAGTTCTTC
TRBV12-3/TRBV12-4,-,-,TRBJ2-2,CASSFSGNGELFF,TGTGCCAGCAGTTTTTCAGGGAACGGGGAGCTGTTTTTT
TRBV2,-,-,TRBJ1-5,CASSDQGMGNQPQHF,TGTGCCAGCAGTGATCAGGGGATGGGGAATCAGCCCCAGCATTTT
TRBV3-1/TRBV3-2,-,-,TRBJ1-1,CASSQEAPPRVAFF,TGTGCCAGCAGCCAAGAAGCACCCCCCCGCGTGGCTTTCTTT
TRBV7-2,-,-,TRBJ2-7,CASSLAPDSSYEQYF,TGTGCCAGCAGCTTAGCTCCGGACAGTTCCTACGAGCAGTACTTC
TRBV7-7,-,-,TRBJ2-1,CASSLAGILDEQFF,TGTGCTAGCAGCTTAGCAGGGATTTTGGATGAGCAGTTCTTC
TRBV12-3/TRBV12-4,-,-,TRBJ1-4,CASRAGPGGKLFF,TGTGCCAGCAGAGCGGGACCCGGGGGAAAACTGTTTTTT
TRBV2,-,-,TRBJ1-2,CASSDPGVKNYGYTF,TGTGCCAGCAGTGATCCCGGGGTAAAGAACTATGGCTACACCTTC
TRBV6-5,-,-,TRBJ2-1,CASSLSGWNEQFF,TGTGCCAGCAGTCTATCGGGGTGGAATGAGCAGTTCTTC
TRBV27,-,-,TRBJ2-2,CASSLRATGELFF,TGTGCCAGCAGTTTACGTGCCACCGGGGAGCTGTTTTTT
TRBV24-1,-,TRBD1,TRBJ1-5,CATSDRGGSNQPQHF,TGTGCCACCAGTGACAGGGGGGGGAGCAATCAGCCCCAGCATTTT
TRBV6-2/TRBV6-3,few,-,TRBJ1-2,CASSYGGEKTF,TGTGCCAGCAGTTACGGAGGGGAGAAGACCTTC
TRBV10-3,-,-,TRBJ1-2,CAISESAGQGYTF,TGTGCCATCAGTGAGTCGGCGGGGCAGGGCTACACCTTC
TRBV20-1,-,TRBD1,TRBJ2-1,CSASLRQGINEQFF,TGCAGTGCTAGTTTAAGACAGGGAATCAATGAGCAGTTCTTC
TRBV19,-,TRBD1,TRBJ2-5,CASSIGDRDQETQYF,TGTGCCAGTAGTATAGGGGACAGGGATCAAGAGACCCAGTACTTC
TRBV28,once,TRBD1,TRBJ2-3,CASSFLQGTDTQYF,TGTGCCAGCAGTTTCTTACAGGGGACAGATACGCAGTATTTT
TRBV13,-,TRBD1,TRBJ1-6,CASSQDRGRSPLHF,TGTGCCAGCAGCCAGGACAGGGGTAGGTCACCCCTCCACTTT
TRBV9,-,TRBD1,TRBJ1-3,CASSNRGPGNTIYF,TGTGCCAGCAGTAACAGGGGGCCCGGAAACACCATATATTTT
TRBV5-4,-,TRBD1,TRBJ1-2,CASSLGYRGFNYGYTF,TGTGCCAGCAGCTTGGGTTACAGGGGGTTTAACTATGGCTACACCTTC
TRBV5-6,-,-,TRBJ1-1,CASSLWGRSEAFF,TGTGCCAGCAGCTTGTGGGGGCGCTCGGAAGCTTTCTTT
TRBV7-8,-,TRBD2,TRBJ2-1,CASSPQRGPEQFF,TGTGCCAGCAGCCCCCAGCGGGGCCCTGAGCAGTTCTTC
TRBV14,-,TRBD2,TRBJ2-1,CASSQRRTSGMNNEQFF,TGTGCCAGCAGCCAAAGACGGACTAGCGGGATGAACAATGAGCAGTTCTTC
TRBV7-3,few,-,TRBJ1-6,CASSLSTGPLHF,TGTGCCAGCAGCTTAAGTACGGGTCCCCTCCACTTT
TRBV3-1/TRBV3-2,-,-,TRBJ2-7,CASSQDRAYEQYF,TGTGCCAGCAGCCAAGACCGGGCCTACGAGCAGTACTTC
TRBV2,-,-,TRBJ1-2,CASRDLRGYGYTF,TGTGCCAGCAGAGACCTCCGGGGCTATGGCTACACCTTC
TRBV7-2,-,-,TRBJ2-1,CASSLGQKGYNEQFF,TGTGCCAGCAGCTTAGGCCAGAAGGGTTACAATGAGCAGTTCTTC
TRBV9,once,TRBD1,TRBJ1-1,CASSFGQGNTEAFF,TGTGCCAGCAGCTTCGGACAGGGGAACACTGAAGCTTTCTTT
TRBV7-8,-,TRBD2,TRBJ2-3,CASSPRTSGGRLDTQYF,TGTGCCAGCAGCCCCCGGACTAGCGGGGGCCGTCTTGATACGCAGTATTTT
TRBV19,-,-,TRBJ1-5,CASRGDGGNNQPQHF,TGTGCCAGTAGGGGGGACGGGGGGAACAATCAGCCCCAGCATTTT
TRBV5-1,-,-,TRBJ2-2,CASSFWQGNTGELFF,TGCGCCAGCAGCTTTTGGCAGGGAAACACCGGGGAGCTGTTTTTT